The sample holds a few counts of the clone carrying this TCR beta chain. Its antigen is still unknown. ViraFEST used viral peptide pools to expand antigen-specific CD4+ T cells before sequencing. CD4+ T cell isolation took place after less than 13 days of culture. Documented for the person is a PCR-confirmed SARS-CoV-2 infection occurring between March and December 2020. This specimen belongs to a study of vaccination effects on CD4 cells after COVID-19. Germline CDR1 is MGHDK and CDR2 is SYGVNS. V was pared by 7 bases and J by 9 bases, with 8 bases of the junction left unmatched. CDR3 size: 13 residues. Libraries were prepared by immunoSEQ multiplex PCR; TCRdb keeps only in-frame clonotypes and omits some of them. The table includes roughly 70,000 clones, 73% detected once.

The chain uses TRBV25-1 and TRBJ2-1; 8 positions match TRBD2. The TCR was taken from a human donor who had a prior SARS-CoV-2 infection. The specimen comprised CD4+ T cells from PBMCs cultured with HIV peptides, sampled before COVID-19 vaccination. Subset meaning: HIV-1 Nef peptide pool negative control/reference culture. For the CDR3, the DNA is TGTGCCAGCAAATCCGGGAGGGCCCTTGAGCAGTTCTTC. Its translation: CASKSGRALEQFF.